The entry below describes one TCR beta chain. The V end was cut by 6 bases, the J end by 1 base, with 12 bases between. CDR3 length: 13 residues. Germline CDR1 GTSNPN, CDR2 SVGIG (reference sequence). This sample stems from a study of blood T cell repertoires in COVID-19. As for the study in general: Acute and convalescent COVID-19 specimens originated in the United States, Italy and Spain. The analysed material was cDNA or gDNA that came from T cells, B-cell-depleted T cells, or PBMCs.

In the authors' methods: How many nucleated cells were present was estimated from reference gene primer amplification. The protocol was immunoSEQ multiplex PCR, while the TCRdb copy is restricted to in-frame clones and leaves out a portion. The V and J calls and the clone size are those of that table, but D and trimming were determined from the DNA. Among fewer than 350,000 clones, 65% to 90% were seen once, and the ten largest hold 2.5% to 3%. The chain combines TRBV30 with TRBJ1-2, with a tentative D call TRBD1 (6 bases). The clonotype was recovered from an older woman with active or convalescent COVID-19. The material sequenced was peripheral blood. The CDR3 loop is CACGQILNYGYTF. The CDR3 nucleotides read TGTGCCTGTGGACAGATTCTTAACTATGGCTACACCTTC.